The T cell receptor (beta chain) under discussion was sequenced for a study of T cells in Graves' hyperthyroidism and ophthalmopathy. There were TCR beta CDR3 regions amplified from RNA transcripts. Researchers ran a first-round RT-PCR on the TCR CDR3 using the HTBI primer set. TCRdb analysed the multiplex PCR reads with MiXCR anew, one entry per CDR3 protein. Here the sample spans around 720,000 distinct CDR3 sequences, 35% being singletons. Germline lookup yields CDR1 SQVTM and CDR2 ANQGSEA. Unmatched junction bases numbered 20, after V lost 8 bases and J lost 0 bases. CDR3 length equals 18 residues.

The sequence was obtained from a middle-aged woman with Graves' hyperthyroidism. The sequenced sample was blood. The rearrangement uses TRBV29-1 and TRBJ2-7, with 9 bases that match TRBD2. CDR3 sequence (DNA): TGCAGCAGTTTGATTGGACTAGCGAGAGGACCCCTCTCCTACGAGCAGTACTTC. Translated, it gives CSSLIGLARGPLSYEQYF.